The 8 T cell receptor beta chains reported below all come from one sample, sequenced in a study of shared clonotypes between healthy human individuals. Assay used: immunoSEQ multiplex PCR; TCRdb lists only in-frame clones, some missing. This table holds about 530,000 clones, over 60% found once. Sequencing used PBMCs. These receptors were collected from a woman aged 35 to 49 in good health. Some clones in this sample may be carry-over from other donors' samples.

Points on this clone: This sequence is one base from a far larger clone and is likely a read error. Other nucleotide sequences from this sample produce the same CDR3. This chain links TRBV7-9 with TRBJ1-1; perhaps TRBD1 as D (6 bases). The CDR3 length is 13 residues. Germline values: CDR1 SEHNR, CDR2 FQNEAQ (reference sequence). Trimming shortened V by 4 bases and J by 11 bases, and 17 bases separated the two germline ends. DNA for the CDR3: TGTGCCAGCAGCTCCCTCGGGGGCGGTGAGGCTTTCTTT. It encodes CASSSLGGGEAFF.

This clone was observed once. V and J are TRBV2 and TRBJ1-1; D is undetermined. From germline, CDR1 is SNHLY and CDR2 FYNNEI. The CDR3 has 12 residues. V shed 6 bases and J shed 4 bases, with 9 bases lying between them. The CDR3 DNA follows: TGTGCCAGCAGAGGAACCAGCACTGAAGCTTTCTTT. Translated: CASRGTSTEAFF.

This clone showed up just a few times. The CDR3 spells CASRQGSGETQYF. The CDR3 DNA sequence: TGTGCCAGCAGACAGGGGTCGGGGGAGACCCAGTACTTC. This sequence joins TRBV2 and TRBJ2-5, with TRBD1 identical over 7 bases. Germline V gene lookup returns CDR1 SNHLY and CDR2 FYNNEI. The CDR3 contains 13 residues. With 6 bases clipped from V and 5 bases from J, the junction kept 6 bases outside the gene matches.

This clone has just one count. CDR3 nucleotides: TGTGCCAGCAGCATAGCGGGAGGGCCCTCCTACAATGAGCAGTTCTTC. As protein: CASSIAGGPSYNEQFF. This chain connects TRBV25-1 to TRBJ2-1; 11 bases match TRBD2. V lost 6 bases, J lost 0 bases, and 4 bases stayed unmatched. This CDR3 contains 16 residues. Per germline, CDR1 MGHDK and CDR2 SYGVNS.

V is TRBV23-1 and J is TRBJ1-4; weak D call: TRBD1 (5 bases). TRBV23-1 is an ORF, and what it does is uncertain. Trimming removed 4 bases from V and 5 bases from J, with 14 bases in between. The CDR3 spans 15 residues. The CDR3 region has the DNA TGCGCCAGCAGTCCCCTTAGGGACGGGAATGAAAAACTGTTTTTT. Translating it yields CASSPLRDGNEKLFF.

The gene calls are TRBV27 and TRBJ2-7; TRBD2 matches at 10 bases. CDR1 is MNHEY, CDR2 SMNVEV, per germline (reference sequence). This CDR3 contains 20 residues. The ends lost 2 bases at V and 2 bases at J; junction bases unmatched: 18. Written as DNA, the CDR3 is TGTGCCAGCAGTTTAGAACCCGGCTTTCCGGGGACTAGCGATACCTACGAGCAGTACTTC. Translation gives CASSLEPGFPGTSDTYEQYF.

The V call is TRBV7-9, the J call TRBJ2-1; 7 nucleotides agree with TRBD2. CDR1 and CDR2 from the germline V gene are SEHNR and FQNEAQ (reference sequence). The CDR3 has 16 residues. V lost 1 base to trimming and J lost 9 bases; unmatched junction nucleotides: 12. CDR3 residues: CASSLGEGGSCLEQFF. The CDR3 bases are TGTGCCAGCAGCTTAGGGGAGGGCGGGAGTTGTCTTGAGCAGTTCTTC.

This rearrangement joins TRBV27 to TRBJ2-5; TRBD2 aligns across 7 bases. The CDR3 has 13 residues. After removal of 6 bases from V and 2 bases from J, the junction contained 3 bases not matched to a gene. The germline CDR1 and CDR2 sequences are MNHEY and SMNVEV (reference sequence). CDR3 in DNA: TGTGCCAGCAGCCCGGGAGGTCAAGAGACCCAGTACTTC. It codes for CASSPGGQETQYF.